This entry concerns a single T cell receptor beta chain. Its antigen is currently not known. Per-base quality was not reported, and no clone a single base away is much larger than it. The immunoSEQ Assay was used to sequence TCR beta CDR3 regions from DNA. In the paper's pipeline: To compute T cell density, TCR beta template counts were normalized to usable DNA, which was estimated by amplifying housekeeping genes. Using the preseqR package, richness was estimated by extrapolating to 120,000 templates for tissue samples and 400,000 templates for PBMC samples. Clonality was calculated as one minus Pielou's evenness. Tissue-enriched TCRs were identified through differential abundance testing performed on productive amino-acid clonotypes, with a minimum total count of 5 and an alpha of 0.1. The Jaccard Index and the Morisita Overlap Index were used to quantify repertoire overlap between compartments. GLIPH grouped TCR beta CDR3s together with public tetramer-defined viral CDR3s, and a viral motif had to include at least three viral sequences and show V-gene enrichment. TCRdb re-hosts the immuneACCESS table, in-frame sequences only. Its copies lack some clones; in the studies checked, an unresolved V gene accounts for under half of them, and the cause for the rest is not known. V, J and clone size derive from that table, while D and trimming were established from the DNA sequence. The sample table shows some 64,000 clones, and roughly four fifths are seen once. 4.7% of the sample rests with the top ten.

This sample is drawn from a study of T cells in localized non-small cell lung cancer (dated by TCRdb to the early 2020s). General notes on the study: Comparing tumors with uninvolved tumor-adjacent lungs, the study looked at the T cell repertoires of fewer than 250 patients with early-stage NSCLC. The cohort consisted of around 250 treatment-naive NSCLC patients whose localized lung tumors had been resected. Of the NSCLC patients, 129 were male and around 97 were female, and the mean age was approximately 69 years.

What the study reported, not specific to this receptor: Uninvolved tumor-adjacent lung showed the highest T cell clonality, higher than tumor, which suggests more focused antigenic responses in the uninvolved tumor-adjacent lung. A median of 57 of the top 100 tumor clones turned up in the paired uninvolved adjacent lung, and under 30 of those clones also ranked among the top 100 of that same adjacent lung. Longer overall survival was associated with higher T cell density in blood, whereas shorter survival was associated with higher clonality in adjacent lung. Because multi-region tumor sequencing was not done, intratumor heterogeneity could not be ruled out. Because of the exploratory design, TCR variables were selected using unadjusted p-values without false-discovery rate correction.

At diagnosis, peripheral blood, uninvolved tumor-adjacent lung and tumor were collected and were preserved as a mix of fresh-frozen and FFPE material. For TCR repertoire profiling, the blood samples were analyzed as peripheral blood mononuclear cells. The cysteine opens and the phenylalanine closes a CDR3 of 15 amino acids. The sequence is cut down to CDR3 DNA, 45 bases in frame from base 1. V is cut back by 4 bases and J by 2 bases, with 4 bases in the junction unmatched. The germline V gene sets CDR1 to SGHTA and CDR2 to FQGNSA. The V gene is TRBV7-2 and the J gene is TRBJ2-7; TRBD2 fits 11 bases in the junction. The origin of this receptor is a man between 40 and 70 years old with stage II lung adenocarcinoma. The sequences come from PBMCs, collected before any cancer treatment. CDR3 loop: CASSSGLAVTYEQYF. The nucleotide sequence is TGTGCCAGCAGCTCGGGACTAGCGGTAACCTACGAGCAGTACTTC.